Given below is one T cell receptor beta chain in context. The antigen is not known. This record comes from a study of shared clonotypes between healthy human individuals. About the research overall: Donors had three CD4 naive, three CD4 memory, two CD8 naive and one CD8 memory plate apiece.

Adults of Caucasian background living in Nashville, Tennessee made up all donors. Findings of the study overall: Roughly 5% of naive CD4 clonotypes were shared across a few donors. Non-shared clonotypes had lower generation probabilities than those shared by all four donors.

Some clones are missing from TCRdb's copy, which holds only in-frame ones; the method was immunoSEQ multiplex PCR. The table shows more than 400,000 clones, with about 96% occurring only once. Sequencing used naive CD4+ T cells sorted from blood. Subset here: CD45RA+ positively selected. This receptor was taken from a woman in her twenties or thirties in good health.

The CDR3 bases are TGTGCCAGCGCTTTTGGACAGTCGTTCGAAGCTTTCTTT. This codes for CASAFGQSFEAFF. The chain joins TRBV2 to TRBJ1-1; TRBD1 is a possible D gene (6 bases). CDR1 SNHLY and CDR2 FYNNEI come from the germline V gene. The CDR3 covers 13 residues. Trimming stripped 8 bases from V and 8 bases from J, with 18 bases between.